This T cell receptor beta chain was obtained from a study of cytomegalovirus exposure and HLA in healthy donors. This CDR3 spans 14 amino acids. The V gene end was trimmed by 5 bases and the J gene end by 11 bases; junction bases not matched to a gene: 9. CDR1 is KGHSH and CDR2 is LQKENI in the germline V gene. Both 60 Vbeta primers and 13 Jbeta primers went into the PCR. Clones were sequenced by immunoSEQ multiplex PCR, and TCRdb holds only the in-frame ones, with some missing. Of approximately 140,000 clones listed, around three quarters are singletons. This clone appeared a few times. The specimen was PBMCs. V usage is TRBV18 and J usage is TRBJ1-3; 10 bases fit TRBD1. The source of this sequence is a man aged 35 to 55 in good health and CMV-seropositive. This CDR3 is CASSAGTGVYAIYF. CDR3 coding DNA: TGTGCCAGCTCAGCCGGGACAGGGGTTTACGCCATATATTTT.